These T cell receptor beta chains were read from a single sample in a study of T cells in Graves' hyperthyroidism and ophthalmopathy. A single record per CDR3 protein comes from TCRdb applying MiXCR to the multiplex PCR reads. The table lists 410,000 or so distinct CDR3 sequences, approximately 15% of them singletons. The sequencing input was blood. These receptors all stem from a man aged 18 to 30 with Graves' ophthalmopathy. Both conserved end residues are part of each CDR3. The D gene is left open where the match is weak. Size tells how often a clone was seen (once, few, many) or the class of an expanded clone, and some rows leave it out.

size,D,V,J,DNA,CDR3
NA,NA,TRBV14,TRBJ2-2,TGTGCCAGCAGCCAAGGGGTTGCGGGAACGACCGGGGAGCTGTTTTTT,CASSQGVAGTTGELFF
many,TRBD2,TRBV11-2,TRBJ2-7,TGTGCCAGCAGCGCTACGGGAGGCTACGAGCAGTACTTC,CASSATGGYEQYF
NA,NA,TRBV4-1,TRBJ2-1,TGCGCCAGCAGCCAACTAGCGCCGTACAATGAGCAGTTCTTC,CASSQLAPYNEQFF
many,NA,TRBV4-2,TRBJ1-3,TGTGCCAGCAGCCAAGATTGGGACACCATATATTTT,CASSQDWDTIYF
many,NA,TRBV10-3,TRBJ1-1,TGTGCCATCAAAGGGGACGGCTTGAACACTGAAGCTTTCTTT,CAIKGDGLNTEAFF
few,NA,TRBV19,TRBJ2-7,TGTGCCAGTAGTAGTTCCAGGGGATACTACGAGCAGTACTTC,CASSSSRGYYEQYF
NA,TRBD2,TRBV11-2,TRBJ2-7,TGTGCCAGCAGCTCTCGACTAGCGGGGGCTTGGTACGAGCAGTACTTC,CASSSRLAGAWYEQYF
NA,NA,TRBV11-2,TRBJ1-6,TGTGCCAGCGGCCGAATAACTAAGGGGTTTCTCCTCCACTTT,CASGRITKGFLLHF
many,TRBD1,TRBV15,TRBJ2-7,TGTGCCACCAGCCGCCAGTCAGGGGGCTACGAGCAGTACTTC,CATSRQSGGYEQYF
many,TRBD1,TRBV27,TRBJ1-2,TGTGCCAGCAGTTTGCGGGACAGGGCCGTTGCTAACTATGGCTACACCTTC,CASSLRDRAVANYGYTF
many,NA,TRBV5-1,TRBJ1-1,TGCGCCAGCAGCTTGGTGCGGGGGCGCACTGAAGCTTTCTTT,CASSLVRGRTEAFF
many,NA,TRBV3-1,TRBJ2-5,TGTGCCAGCAGTCTAGAGGAAGGGGAGACCCAGTACTTC,CASSLEEGETQYF
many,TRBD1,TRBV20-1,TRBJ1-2,TGCAGTGCGGAGACGACAGGGAGGGCGTATGGCTACACCTTC,CSAETTGRAYGYTF
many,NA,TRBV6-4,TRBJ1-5,TGTGCCAGCAGTGACTCCGGGGGAGAGGGTCAGCCCCAGCATTTT,CASSDSGGEGQPQHF
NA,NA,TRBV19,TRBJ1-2,TGTGCCAGTAAAAGTCCAGGGACGATCTATGGCTACACCTTC,CASKSPGTIYGYTF
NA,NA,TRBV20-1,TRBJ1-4,TGCAGCGTTGAAGTCCCTGGAGCTGAAAAACTGTTTTTT,CSVEVPGAEKLFF
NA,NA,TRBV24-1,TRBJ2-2,TGTGCCACCAGTGGGGCAGTCGCAGGGACCGGGGAGCTGTTTTTT,CATSGAVAGTGELFF
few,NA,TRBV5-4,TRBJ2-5,TGTGCCAGCAGCTTAACTAGATGGGAGACCCAGTACTTC,CASSLTRWETQYF
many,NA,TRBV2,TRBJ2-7,TGTGCCAGCAGGGTTGGGACAAGAACCTACGAGCAGTACTTC,CASRVGTRTYEQYF
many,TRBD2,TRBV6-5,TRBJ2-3,TGTGCCAGCAGTTACCAGGGGACTAGCGGGTCTGATACGCAGTATTTT,CASSYQGTSGSDTQYF
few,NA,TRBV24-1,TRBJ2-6,TGTGCCACCATTTCCGCGGGGGCCAACGTCCTGACTTTC,CATISAGANVLTF
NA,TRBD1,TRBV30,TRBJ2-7,TGTGCCTGGAGTACCGGGACAGGGGGGAACGAGCAGTACTTC,CAWSTGTGGNEQYF
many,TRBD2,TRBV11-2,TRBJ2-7,TGTGCCAGCAGCGGGGGACTAGCGGGAGCCCACGAGCAGTACTTC,CASSGGLAGAHEQYF
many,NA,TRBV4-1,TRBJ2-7,TGCGCCAGCAGCCAAGTACACGGGGTTAACGAGCAGTACTTC,CASSQVHGVNEQYF
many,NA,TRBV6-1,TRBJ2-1,TGTGCCAGCAGTGAATCTGGGCATGAGCAGTTCTTC,CASSESGHEQFF
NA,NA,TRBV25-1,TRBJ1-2,TGTGCCAGCAGTGGGTGGCTTCCGAAGTATGGCTACACCTTC,CASSGWLPKYGYTF
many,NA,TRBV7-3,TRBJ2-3,TGTGCCAGCGGGCCGCAAGCAGATACGCAGTATTTT,CASGPQADTQYF
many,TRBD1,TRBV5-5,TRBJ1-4,TGTGCCAGCAGCTTCAGGGGGCTTGATGAAAAACTGTTTTTT,CASSFRGLDEKLFF
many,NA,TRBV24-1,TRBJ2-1,TGTGCCACCAGTGAAGAGAGCTCCTACAATGAGCAGTTCTTC,CATSEESSYNEQFF
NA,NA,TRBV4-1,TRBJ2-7,TGCGCCAGCAGCCAATTGTATGCAGGAGGGTCCTACGAGCAGTACTTC,CASSQLYAGGSYEQYF
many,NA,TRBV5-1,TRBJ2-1,TGCGCCAGCAGCTTGGTCCTCTACAATGAGCAGTTCTTC,CASSLVLYNEQFF
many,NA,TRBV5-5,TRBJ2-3,TGTGCCAGCAGCTTTATCGGGGATAACACAGATACGCAGTATTTT,CASSFIGDNTDTQYF
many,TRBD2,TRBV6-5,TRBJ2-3,TGTGCCAGCAGTTACGAAGCGGGGATCACAGATACGCAGTATTTT,CASSYEAGITDTQYF
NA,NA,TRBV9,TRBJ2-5,TGTGCCAGCAGCGCGTGGGACACGTCCTTGGAGACCCAGTACTTC,CASSAWDTSLETQYF
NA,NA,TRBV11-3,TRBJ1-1,TGTGCCAGCGGGGAGACAGGTTTAGTGGACACTGAAGCTTTCTTT,CASGETGLVDTEAFF
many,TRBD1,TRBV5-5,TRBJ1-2,TGTGCCAGCAGCATTACAGGGGAGTATGGCTACACCTTC,CASSITGEYGYTF
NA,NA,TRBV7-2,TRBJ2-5,TGTGCCAGCAGCTTAAGGCCGGGGCCGGAGACCCAGTACTTC,CASSLRPGPETQYF